A single sample is the source of the 27 T cell receptor beta chains below, sequenced in a study of T cells in Graves' hyperthyroidism and ophthalmopathy. There were TCR beta CDR3 regions amplified from RNA transcripts. In the first-round RT-PCR of the TCR CDR3, the HTBI primer set was used. TCRdb re-derived calls from the multiplex PCR reads in MiXCR, one entry per CDR3 protein. Here the sample spans hundreds of thousands of distinct CDR3 sequences, around 21% being singletons. What was sequenced was blood. The source of these receptors is a young man with Graves' ophthalmopathy.

Regarding this clonotype: This clone may be a read error of a much larger clone one base away. This chain joins TRBV7-2 and TRBJ2-7; 7 bases map to TRBD1. The CDR3 has 14 residues. J lost 6 bases, V lost 2 bases, and 7 bases had no gene match. The germline gives CDR1 SGHTA, CDR2 FQGNSA. CDR3 sequence: CASSLSEGASEQYF. DNA for the CDR3: TGTGCCAGCAGCTTATCCGAGGGGGCCAGCGAGCAGTACTTC.

This clonotype was seen a handful of times. The chain is built from TRBV20-1 and TRBJ2-7; D call uncertain. CDR3 length equals 13 residues. V dropped 2 bases and J dropped 2 bases, with 10 bases sitting between them. The germline V gene has CDR1 DFQATT and CDR2 SNEGSKA (reference sequence). The CDR3 nucleotides are TGCAGTGCTAGATCCCACCCCCCCTACGAGCAGTACTTC. It encodes CSARSHPPYEQYF.

V and J are TRBV5-1 and TRBJ2-1; TRBD1 aligns across 7 bases. With 3 bases clipped from V and 4 bases from J, the junction kept 7 bases outside the gene matches. The CDR3 contains 15 residues. Germline V gene lookup returns CDR1 SGHRS and CDR2 YFSETQ. DNA of the CDR3: TGCGCCAGCAGCTGGTGGGGACAGAAATACAATGAGCAGTTCTTC. Encoded protein: CASSWWGQKYNEQFF.

The chain carries TRBV5-1 and TRBJ2-2, with D possibly TRBD1 on 6 matching bases. In germline, CDR1 is SGHRS, CDR2 YFSETQ. The CDR3 spans 16 residues. The V and J ends lost 0 bases and 4 bases respectively, with 13 bases between them. CDR3 sequence reads: CASSLGSSGATGELFF. CDR3 in DNA: TGCGCCAGCAGCTTGGGGTCGTCAGGGGCCACCGGGGAGCTGTTTTTT.

The table lists this clonotype with a few counts. This chain uses TRBV4-3 with TRBJ2-3; 13 nucleotides match TRBD2. This CDR3 has 16 residues. V lost 0 bases and J lost 7; bases outside the gene matches: 4. In germline, CDR1 is LGHNA, CDR2 YSLEER. CDR3 DNA: TGCGCCAGCAGCCAAGATACGGGACTAGCGGGATATACGCAGTATTTT. As protein: CASSQDTGLAGYTQYF.

The CDR3 DNA is TGTGCCAGCAGCATCGGTAGCGGGAGTGAGACCCAGTACTTC. This sequence encodes CASSIGSGSETQYF. The chain carries TRBV11-2 and TRBJ2-5; 9 nucleotides align to TRBD2. Losses at the gene ends were 5 bases for V and 5 bases for J; bases not matched to a gene: 6. The V gene's germline CDR1 is SGHAT and CDR2 FQNNGV. This CDR3 comprises 14 residues.

This clonotype was seen repeatedly, ten times or more. This chain's CDR3 is CASSEGVRGLGLNTEAFF. In nucleotides, the CDR3 is TGTGCCAGCAGTGAGGGGGTTAGGGGGCTCGGGCTGAACACTGAAGCTTTCTTT. The chain uses TRBV2 and TRBJ1-1, with 7 bases fitting TRBD1. The trim removed 3 bases at V and 0 bases at J, leaving 13 bases unmatched. The V gene's germline CDR1 is SNHLY and CDR2 FYNNEI. The CDR3 is made up of 18 amino acids.

This clonotype has more than one count but fewer than ten. The CDR3 is CSAERGRESYEQYF. The CDR3 DNA reads TGCAGTGCTGAGCGGGGGCGGGAGTCCTACGAGCAGTACTTC. The V call is TRBV20-1, the J call TRBJ2-7, with 8 bases that match TRBD2. With 5 bases clipped from V and 1 base from J, the junction kept 7 bases outside the gene matches. The CDR3 sequence is 14 residues long. Germline V gives CDR1 DFQATT, CDR2 SNEGSKA (reference sequence).

The rearrangement links TRBV6-1 to TRBJ2-3; 7 bases align to TRBD2. The CDR3 has 16 amino acids. The junction had 6 bases not matched to a gene; V was cut back by 1 base and J by 2 bases. CDR1 and CDR2 (germline): MNHNS, SASEGT. CDR3 region: CASSEDPAGTTDTQYF. Here the CDR3 DNA reads TGTGCCAGCAGTGAAGACCCAGCGGGAACCACAGATACGCAGTATTTT.

Many counts were recorded for this clonotype. V and J are TRBV7-2 and TRBJ2-7; 7 positions match TRBD1. J lost 2 bases, V lost 3 bases, and 7 bases had no gene match. The CDR3 length is 15 residues. Germline loops: CDR1 SGHTA, CDR2 FQGNSA. The CDR3 here is CASSFPGTVPYEQYF. DNA of the CDR3: TGTGCCAGCAGCTTTCCCGGGACAGTACCCTACGAGCAGTACTTC. The entire variable domain, with the rest obtained from reference TRBV7-2 and TRBJ2-7, is as follows: GAGVSQSPSNKVTEKGKDVELRCDPISGHTALYWYRQSLGQGLEFLIYFQGNSAPDKSGLPSDRFSAERTGGSVSTLTIQRTQQEDSAVYLCASSFPGTVPYEQYFGPGTRLTVT.

The CDR3 DNA reads as TGCAGCGTTGGGGGGACAAATATGATCTATGGCTACACCTTC. Translation gives CSVGGTNMIYGYTF. The chain couples TRBV29-1 to TRBJ1-2; a weak D match, TRBD1 (6 bases). This CDR3 has 14 residues. Germline lookup yields CDR1 SQVTM and CDR2 ANQGSEA. Trimming took off 4 bases at V and 4 bases at J, with 16 bases between the two ends.

V is TRBV6-1 and J is TRBJ2-7, with TRBD2 matching 15 bases. Trimming at V came to 6 bases and at J to 7 bases, leaving 4 bases not matched to a gene. This CDR3 has 14 residues. Per germline, CDR1 MNHNS and CDR2 SASEGT. The CDR3, as DNA: TGTGCCAGCAGCGGGACTAGCGGGAGGAGAGAGCAGTACTTC. It is translated as CASSGTSGRREQYF.

This sequence joins TRBV2 and TRBJ1-1, with D possibly TRBD1 on 5 matching bases. Between the trimmed V and J ends, which lost 1 base and 2 bases, there was a span of 14 bases. The CDR3 is 16 amino acids. Germline V gene lookup returns CDR1 SNHLY and CDR2 FYNNEI. The CDR3 nucleotides read TGTGCCAGCAGTGAAGTCTTGGGGCAGGTTAACACTGAAGCTTTCTTT. It translates to CASSEVLGQVNTEAFF.

The chain couples TRBV12-3 or TRBV12-4 to TRBJ2-2; 10 bases are a match to TRBD1. The CDR3 has 16 residues. The junction had 4 bases not matched to a gene; V was cut back by 3 bases and J by 3 bases. The CDR3 reads CASSFLDRGYTGELFF. CDR3 sequence (DNA): TGTGCCAGCAGTTTTTTGGACAGGGGGTACACCGGGGAGCTGTTTTTT.

This clonotype was seen only a few times. V is TRBV7-3 and J is TRBJ1-5, with TRBD1 matching over 8 bases. The CDR3 has 15 residues. The germline V gene encodes CDR1 SGHTA and CDR2 FQGTGA. Unmatched junction bases numbered 10, after V lost 9 bases and J lost 3 bases. CDR3 loop: CARGRRGRLNQPQHF. CDR3 coding DNA: TGTGCCAGGGGGCGCAGGGGGCGACTCAATCAGCCCCAGCATTTT.

The J gene is TRBJ2-2, the V gene TRBV7-3; D is unclear. Per germline, CDR1 SGHTA and CDR2 FQGTGA. V was pared by 6 bases and J by 8 bases, with 13 bases between. The CDR3 runs 13 residues. DNA for the CDR3: TGTGCCAGCAGTTCCTACCCAGAGGGGGAGCTGTTTTTT. This translates into CASSSYPEGELFF.

The chain links TRBV3-1 to TRBJ1-2, with D possibly being TRBD1 (5 bases). The germline V gene has CDR1 LGHDT and CDR2 YNNKEL (reference sequence). V lost 5 bases to trimming and J lost 7 bases, with 11 bases between them. The CDR3 has 12 amino acids. CDR3 coding DNA: TGTGCCAGCAGCAGTTCGACAGCTGGCTACACCTTC. Protein product: CASSSSTAGYTF.

This chain joins TRBV19 and TRBJ2-5; D unclear. Per the germline V gene, CDR1 is LNHDA and CDR2 is SQIVND (reference sequence). This CDR3 contains 14 residues. V gave up 3 bases and J gave up 4 bases, with 12 bases separating them. The CDR3 sequence is CASSIWWVSETQYF. CDR3 DNA: TGTGCCAGTAGTATTTGGTGGGTGTCAGAGACCCAGTACTTC.

V usage is TRBV4-2 and J usage is TRBJ2-1; 15 bases align to TRBD2. The germline V gene has CDR1 LGHNA and CDR2 YNFKEQ. The CDR3 extends over 20 amino acids. Trimming took 4 bases from V and 5 from J; bases not matched to a gene: 15. The CDR3 sequence is CASSLRQGDRTSGRDNEQFF. In nucleotides, the CDR3 is TGTGCCAGCAGCCTCCGACAGGGAGATCGGACTAGCGGGAGGGACAATGAGCAGTTCTTC.

This chain connects TRBV5-1 to TRBJ2-2, with 7 bases lining up with TRBD2. This CDR3 is built from 15 residues. Trimming at V came to 7 bases and at J to 5 bases, leaving 11 bases not matched to a gene. Germline CDR1 SGHRS, CDR2 YFSETQ. CDR3 region: CASQSDLAATGELFF. CDR3 nucleotide sequence: TGCGCCAGCCAATCGGACCTAGCGGCTACCGGGGAGCTGTTTTTT.

This clonotype was seen ten or more times. The chain recombines TRBV28 with TRBJ2-2, with D maybe TRBD2 (7 bases). V dropped 7 bases and J dropped 7 bases, with 13 bases sitting between them. The CDR3 is 13 residues long. CDR1 is MDHEN, CDR2 SYDVKM, per germline. The CDR3, as DNA: TGTGCCAGCAAAGGGGGGGCGGTCGGGGAGCTGTTTTTT. Translated: CASKGGAVGELFF.

The table lists this clonotype with a few counts. This rearrangement joins TRBV27 to TRBJ2-3; 11 nucleotides line up with TRBD2. This CDR3 contains 17 residues. Per germline, CDR1 MNHEY and CDR2 SMNVEV (reference sequence). The V gene end was trimmed by 7 bases and the J gene end by 3 bases; junction bases not matched to a gene: 12. This CDR3 reads CASTPFAGLAATDTQYF. The CDR3 bases are TGTGCCAGCACCCCTTTTGCGGGACTAGCGGCTACAGATACGCAGTATTTT.

The rearrangement links TRBV3-1 to TRBJ2-3, with no clear D. The germline gives CDR1 LGHDT, CDR2 YNNKEL (reference sequence). The V and J ends lost 2 bases and 3 bases respectively, with 9 bases between them. The CDR3 length is 14 residues. CDR3 sequence: CASSQSLRTDTQYF. The DNA for the CDR3 is TGTGCCAGCAGCCAATCTCTTAGAACAGATACGCAGTATTTT.

This clonotype was seen more than once but under ten times. V usage is TRBV5-1 and J usage is TRBJ2-7; no firm D call. The CDR3 runs 14 residues. Germline values: CDR1 SGHRS, CDR2 YFSETQ. Trimming cost V 0 bases and J 3 bases, with 10 bases left between them. CDR3 nucleotides: TGCGCCAGCAGCTTGGATGCCTGGGGCTACGAGCAGTACTTC. It translates to CASSLDAWGYEQYF.

This chain uses TRBV20-1 with TRBJ2-3; TRBD2 aligns across 12 bases. The CDR3 loop spans 17 amino acids. The V segment lost 5 bases and the J segment 5 bases; nucleotides outside the gene matches: 14. Germline V gene sequence: CDR1 DFQATT, CDR2 SNEGSKA (reference sequence). This chain's CDR3 is CSAPGFLAGGGRDTQYF. CDR3 nucleotide sequence: TGCAGTGCTCCCGGTTTCCTAGCGGGAGGGGGGCGAGATACGCAGTATTTT.

In this sample, this clonotype turned up many times. The chain links TRBV27 to TRBJ1-1; 10 bases are shared with TRBD1. CDR3 length equals 15 residues. Germline lookup yields CDR1 MNHEY and CDR2 SMNVEV (reference sequence). Germline trimming cut 9 bases from V and 4 bases from J; bases unmatched to any gene: 11. The CDR3 sequence is CASGRGTGVITEAFF. CDR3 nucleotide sequence: TGTGCCAGTGGACGCGGGACAGGGGTTATCACTGAAGCTTTCTTT.

This clonotype was detected a few times. This chain uses TRBV4-1 with TRBJ2-7, with TRBD2 matching 16 bases. The CDR3 covers 15 residues. Germline loops: CDR1 MGHRA, CDR2 YSYEKL. V shed 8 bases and J 5 bases; nucleotides not matched to a gene: 6. CDR3 in amino acids: CASQGLAGGYDEQYF. The DNA of the CDR3 is TGCGCCAGCCAGGGACTAGCGGGAGGGTACGACGAGCAGTACTTC.